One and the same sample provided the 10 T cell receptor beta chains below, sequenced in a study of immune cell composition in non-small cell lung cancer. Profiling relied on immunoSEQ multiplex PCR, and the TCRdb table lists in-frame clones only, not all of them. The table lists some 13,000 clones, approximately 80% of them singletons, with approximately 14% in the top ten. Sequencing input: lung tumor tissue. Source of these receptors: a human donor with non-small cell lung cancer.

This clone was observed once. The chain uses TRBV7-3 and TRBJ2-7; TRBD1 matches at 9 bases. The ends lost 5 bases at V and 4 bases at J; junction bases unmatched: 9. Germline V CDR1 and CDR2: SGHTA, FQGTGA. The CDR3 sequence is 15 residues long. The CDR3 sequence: CASSPQGTGFYEQYF. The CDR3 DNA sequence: TGTGCCAGCAGCCCCCAAGGGACAGGGTTTTACGAGCAGTACTTC.

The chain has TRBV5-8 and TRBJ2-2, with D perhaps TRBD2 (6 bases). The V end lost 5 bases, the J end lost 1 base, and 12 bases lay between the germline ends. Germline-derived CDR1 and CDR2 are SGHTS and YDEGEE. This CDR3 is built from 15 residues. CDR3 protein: CASRRPGGNTGELFF. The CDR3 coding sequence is TGTGCCAGCAGACGCCCCGGGGGGAACACCGGGGAGCTGTTTTTT.

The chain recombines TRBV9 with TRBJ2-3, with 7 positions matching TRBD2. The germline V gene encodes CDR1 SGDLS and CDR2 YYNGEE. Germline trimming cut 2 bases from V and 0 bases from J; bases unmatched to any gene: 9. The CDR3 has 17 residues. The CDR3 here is CASSVTGGDPSTDTQYF. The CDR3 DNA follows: TGTGCCAGCAGCGTGACTGGGGGGGATCCTAGCACAGATACGCAGTATTTT.

The CDR3 nucleotides are TGCGCCAGCAGAAACCCGGGAGTGACGGGACAGGGGAGAGGTGAGCAGTTCTTC. It encodes CASRNPGVTGQGRGEQFF. The chain joins TRBV5-1 to TRBJ2-1; TRBD1 matches 10 bases. The germline V gene encodes CDR1 SGHRS and CDR2 YFSETQ. This CDR3 spans 18 amino acids. V was pared by 5 bases and J by 9 bases, with 20 bases of the junction left unmatched.

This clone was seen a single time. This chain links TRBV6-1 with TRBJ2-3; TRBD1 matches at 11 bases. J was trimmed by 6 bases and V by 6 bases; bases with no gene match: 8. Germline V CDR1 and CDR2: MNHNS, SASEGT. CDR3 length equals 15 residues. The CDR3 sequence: CASRIGTGGLDTQYF. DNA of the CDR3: TGTGCCAGCAGGATCGGGACAGGGGGTTTGGATACGCAGTATTTT.

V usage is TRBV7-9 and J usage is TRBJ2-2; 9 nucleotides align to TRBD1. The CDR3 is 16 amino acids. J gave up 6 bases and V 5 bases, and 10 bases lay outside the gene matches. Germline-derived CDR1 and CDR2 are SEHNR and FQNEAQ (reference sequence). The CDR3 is CASSVGQGPLSGELFF. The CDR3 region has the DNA TGTGCCAGCAGCGTCGGACAGGGGCCATTGTCCGGGGAGCTGTTTTTT.

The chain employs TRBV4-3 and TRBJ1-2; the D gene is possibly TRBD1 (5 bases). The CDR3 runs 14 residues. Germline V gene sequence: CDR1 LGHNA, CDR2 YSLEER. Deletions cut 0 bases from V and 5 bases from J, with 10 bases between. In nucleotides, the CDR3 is TGCGCCAGCAGCCAAGATGGGGCAAGGTATGGCTACACCTTC. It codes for CASSQDGARYGYTF.

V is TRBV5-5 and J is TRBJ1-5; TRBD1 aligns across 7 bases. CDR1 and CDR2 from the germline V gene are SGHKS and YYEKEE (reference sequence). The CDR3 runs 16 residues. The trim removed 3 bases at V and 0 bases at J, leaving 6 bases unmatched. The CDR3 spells CASSSQGGYSNQPQHF. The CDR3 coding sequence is TGTGCCAGCAGCTCTCAGGGGGGTTATAGCAATCAGCCCCAGCATTTT. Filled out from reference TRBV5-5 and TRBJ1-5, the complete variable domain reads DAGVTQSPTHLIKTRGQQVTLRCSPISGHKSVSWYQQVLGQGPQFIFQYYEKEERGRGNFPDRFSARQFPNYSSELNVNALLLGDSALYLCASSSQGGYSNQPQHFGDGTRLSIL.

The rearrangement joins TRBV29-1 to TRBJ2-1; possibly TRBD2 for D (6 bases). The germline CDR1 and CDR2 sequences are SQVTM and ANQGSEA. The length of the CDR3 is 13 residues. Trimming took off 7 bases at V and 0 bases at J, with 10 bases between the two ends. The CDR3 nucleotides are TGCAGCGCTTCGGGGGTCTCCTACAATGAGCAGTTCTTC. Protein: CSASGVSYNEQFF.

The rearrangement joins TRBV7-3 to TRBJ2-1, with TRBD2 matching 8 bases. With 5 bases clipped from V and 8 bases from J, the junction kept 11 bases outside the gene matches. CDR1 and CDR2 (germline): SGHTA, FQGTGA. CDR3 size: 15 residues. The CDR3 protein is CASSPPGGRLHEQFF. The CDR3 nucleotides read TGTGCCAGCAGCCCACCTGGCGGGAGGCTCCATGAGCAGTTCTTC.